This TCR beta chain was sequenced in a study of T cells in Graves' hyperthyroidism and ophthalmopathy. Uncontrolled infections, other autoimmune diseases, pregnancy or lactation led to exclusion of patients. Fresh peripheral blood, 7.5 to 10 ml of it, supplied the PBMCs. TCR beta CDR3 regions were amplified from RNA transcripts. HTBI primers were used for first-round RT-PCR of the TCR CDR3. Using its own MiXCR run on the multiplex PCR reads, TCRdb lists one record per CDR3 protein. The table lists 450,000 to 500,000 distinct CDR3 sequences, less than 25% of them singletons. Germline loops: CDR1 SGHKS, CDR2 YYEKEE (reference sequence). CDR3 length equals 14 residues. Trimming pared 5 bases from V and 4 bases from J, leaving 16 bases between.

V usage is TRBV5-5 and J usage is TRBJ2-7; a possible D gene is TRBD2 (6 bases). The sequencing sample was made of blood. The TCR comes from a woman in her 70s with Graves' ophthalmopathy. In DNA form, the CDR3 reads TGTGCCAGCAGTTCAAACCCGCGGGGTTACGAGCAGTACTTC. Protein: CASSSNPRGYEQYF.